This paragraph covers one T cell receptor beta chain sequence. From blood CD8+ and CD4+ T cells, the TCR beta chain was sequenced. The CD8+ and CD4+ T cells were isolated magnetically using a negative isolation approach, whereas the TEMRA cells were enriched by FACS. From germline, CDR1 is LGHNT and CDR2 FRNRAP. The CDR3 covers 12 residues. V gave up 2 bases and J gave up 5 bases, with 6 bases separating them. The data originate from a study of CD8 T cells in Susac syndrome. Random hexamers served to reverse transcribe about 0.45 to 1 ug RNA. immunoSEQ multiplex PCR amplified TCR beta CDR3 across 54 Vbeta, 13 Jbeta. One entry per CDR3 protein results from TCRdb running MiXCR on the immunoSEQ multiplex PCR reads. The sample has 150,000 to 200,000 distinct CDR3 sequences; around 96% are singletons.

Material: CD4+ T cells from PBMCs. V and J are TRBV12-5 and TRBJ2-5, with no clear D. This sequence originates from a human donor in good health. DNA of the CDR3: TGTGCTAGTGGTTTGTTAGGGGAGACCCAGTACTTC. Translation: CASGLLGETQYF.